This TCR beta chain stems from a study of shared clonotypes between healthy human individuals. Study-level background: A couple of women and a few men aged 18 to 49 made up the donors. Study-level findings and limits: Among a handful of donors, approximately 5% of naive CD4 clonotypes were found in common.

CD45RO-negative CD8 cells positively selected for CCR7 made up the naive population, which excluded terminally differentiated effector memory CD45RA+ cells. Only Caucasian adults living in Nashville, Tennessee made up the donor group. Notes on this clone: The antigen is unknown.

Sequencing used immunoSEQ multiplex PCR; TCRdb keeps in-frame clones, though not all of them. The sample includes about 2 million clones, about 95% of them seen just once. The V gene's germline CDR1 is MDHEN and CDR2 SYDVKM. The germline V and J ends were trimmed by 1 base and 0 bases, with 7 bases remaining between them. This CDR3 comprises 14 residues. The chain couples TRBV28 to TRBJ2-7, with D uncertain. The clonotype originates from a man between 18 and 29 years old in good health. The sample consisted of naive CD8+ T cells sorted from blood. CDR3 region: CASSLSVNSYEQYF. The CDR3 DNA is TGTGCCAGCAGTTTATCAGTTAACTCCTACGAGCAGTACTTC.